The 21 T cell receptor beta chains below come from one sample, sequenced in a study of T cell responses to AZD1222 COVID-19 vaccine. This table comes from immunoSEQ multiplex PCR, and its TCRdb copy is limited to in-frame clones, with some not included. Here the sample spans 120,000 to 150,000 clones, approximately 91% being singletons. Sequences were derived from peripheral blood, sampled 28 days after the second AZD1222 dose. All receptors derive from an adult who received the AZD1222 COVID-19 vaccine.

This clone was detected once. The same CDR3 also results from other DNA sequences found in this sample. The rearrangement uses TRBV9 and TRBJ2-1; a weak D match, TRBD2 (6 bases). Trimming pared 0 bases from V and 10 bases from J, leaving 11 bases between. CDR1 is SGDLS, CDR2 YYNGEE, per germline. This CDR3 spans 13 amino acids. The CDR3 here is CASSVVVGGEQFF. The CDR3 coding sequence is TGTGCCAGCAGCGTAGTGGTGGGGGGAGAGCAGTTCTTC.

CDR3 sequence (DNA): TGTGCCAGCAGCTGGAGACAGGGTGGAGCTTTCTTT. Its translation is CASSWRQGGAFF. V is TRBV7-8 and J is TRBJ1-1; 7 nucleotides match TRBD1. From germline, CDR1 is SGHVS and CDR2 FQNEAQ. V was clipped by 4 bases and J by 10 bases; unmatched bases: 6. The CDR3 is made up of 12 amino acids.

This clone was counted once. The chain is built from TRBV5-1 and TRBJ1-2, with TRBD1 identical over 7 bases. Unmatched junction bases numbered 9, after V lost 0 bases and J lost 4 bases. The CDR3 runs to 16 residues. Germline values: CDR1 SGHRS, CDR2 YFSETQ. DNA of the CDR3: TGCGCCAGCAGCTTGGATGAGGGGGCGCCGGGCTATGGCTACACCTTC. The encoded protein is CASSLDEGAPGYGYTF.

The gene calls are TRBV4-2 and TRBJ2-7, with D perhaps TRBD1 (6 bases). Trimming removed 3 bases at V and 3 bases at J, with 12 bases between. Looked up from germline, CDR1 is LGHNA and CDR2 is YNFKEQ. The CDR3 sequence is 14 residues long. The CDR3 DNA reads as TGTGCCAGCAGCCATAACAGGGAAAGCTACGAGCAGTACTTC. Translated: CASSHNRESYEQYF.

The gene calls are TRBV7-2 and TRBJ2-7; TRBD2 agrees at 9 bases. Germline CDR1 is SGHTA and CDR2 is FQGNSA. Trimming at V came to 0 bases and at J to 2 bases, leaving 11 bases not matched to a gene. The length of the CDR3 is 18 residues. CDR3 DNA sequence: TGTGCCAGCAGCTTAGCCCCGAGAGGCGGGAGGGCCACCTACGAGCAGTACTTC. Residues: CASSLAPRGGRATYEQYF.

This chain uses TRBV7-2 with TRBJ2-5; 10 nucleotides align to TRBD2. The CDR3 consists of 15 residues. Per germline, CDR1 SGHTA and CDR2 FQGNSA. V was pared by 1 base and J by 5 bases, with 4 bases of the junction left unmatched. The CDR3 loop reads CASSLGPSGGETQYF. The DNA of the CDR3 is TGTGCCAGCAGCTTAGGACCTAGCGGGGGCGAGACCCAGTACTTC.

The chain links TRBV5-1 to TRBJ1-4; D gene unclear. V dropped 4 bases and J dropped 2 bases, with 12 bases sitting between them. The CDR3 runs to 15 residues. Looked up from germline, CDR1 is SGHRS and CDR2 is YFSETQ. In DNA, the CDR3 is TGCGCCAGCAGCCCGGTCCACCCCACTAATGAAAAACTGTTTTTT. Protein sequence: CASSPVHPTNEKLFF. Supplemented by reference TRBV5-1 and TRBJ1-4, the full variable domain reads KAGVTQTPRYLIKTRGQQVTLSCSPISGHRSVSWYQQTPGQGLQFLFEYFSETQRNKGNFPGRFSGRQFSNSRSEMNVSTLELGDSALYLCASSPVHPTNEKLFFGSGTQLSVL.

V usage is TRBV5-1 and J usage is TRBJ1-5; D gene unclear. Germline-derived CDR1 and CDR2 are SGHRS and YFSETQ. Trimming cost V 2 bases and J 4 bases, with 7 bases left between them. The CDR3 extends over 13 amino acids. The CDR3 loop is CASSFGQNQPQHF. The CDR3 DNA sequence: TGCGCCAGCAGCTTTGGCCAGAATCAGCCCCAGCATTTT.

CDR3: CASWDSPNTGELFF. CDR3 sequence (DNA): TGCGCCAGCTGGGACAGTCCGAACACCGGGGAGCTGTTTTTT. The chain is built from TRBV5-1 and TRBJ2-2, with 7 bases lining up with TRBD1. This CDR3 contains 14 residues. CDR1 and CDR2 from the germline V gene are SGHRS and YFSETQ. The junction had 3 bases not matched to a gene; V was cut back by 7 bases and J by 0 bases.

CDR3 residues: CASRQGLAAKETQYF. The CDR3 DNA is TGTGCCAGCAGGCAGGGACTAGCGGCAAAAGAGACCCAGTACTTC. The rearrangement joins TRBV11-2 to TRBJ2-5, with 11 positions matching TRBD2. This CDR3 has 15 residues. After removal of 6 bases from V and 3 bases from J, the junction contained 6 bases not matched to a gene. The germline gives CDR1 SGHAT, CDR2 FQNNGV.

The rearrangement joins TRBV7-8 to TRBJ1-5; no clear D. Trimming stripped 5 bases from V and 7 bases from J, with 15 bases between. Germline loops: CDR1 SGHVS, CDR2 FQNEAQ. The CDR3 runs to 14 residues. This CDR3 is CASSPFGFDQPQHF. CDR3 DNA: TGTGCCAGCAGCCCCTTCGGGTTCGACCAGCCCCAGCATTTT.

The chain has TRBV5-1 and TRBJ1-5; 7 bases fit TRBD1. Germline CDR1 and CDR2: SGHRS and YFSETQ. The CDR3 is made up of 14 amino acids. Trimming cost V 1 base and J 7 bases; bases outside gene matches: 5. In DNA form, the CDR3 reads TGCGCCAGCAGCTTGACAGGGGTAGGGCAGCCCCAGCATTTT. Its protein is CASSLTGVGQPQHF.

This clone was detected once. The rearrangement uses TRBV7-8 and TRBJ1-3, with D tentatively TRBD1 (6 bases). The CDR3 sequence is 15 residues long. Trimming left V 5 bases short and J 8 bases short, with 19 bases between. Looked up from germline, CDR1 is SGHVS and CDR2 is FQNEAQ. This chain's CDR3 is CASSDGHRVADTIYF. DNA for the CDR3: TGTGCCAGCAGCGACGGGCACAGGGTAGCCGACACCATATATTTT. Looking up the rest from reference TRBV7-8 and TRBJ1-3 gives the full variable domain: GAGVSQSPRYKVAKRGQDVALRCDPISGHVSLFWYQQALGQGPEFLTYFQNEAQLDKSGLPSDRFFAERPEGSVSTLKIQRTQQEDSAVYLCASSDGHRVADTIYFGEGSWLTVV.

The gene calls are TRBV2 and TRBJ1-2; possibly TRBD1 for D (5 bases). Germline V gene data show CDR1 as SNHLY and CDR2 as FYNNEI. The CDR3 consists of 13 residues. Trimming left V 3 bases short and J 6 bases short, with 11 bases between. CDR3 loop: CASSERGGDGYTF. In DNA form, the CDR3 reads TGTGCCAGCAGTGAGCGCGGGGGGGATGGCTACACCTTC.

J is TRBJ1-4 and V is TRBV7-3; D is possibly TRBD1 (5 bases). CDR1 and CDR2 (germline): SGHTA, FQGTGA. CDR3 length: 17 amino acids. Trimming removed 0 bases from V and 5 bases from J, with 16 bases in between. The chain's CDR3 is CASSLTGPGTENEKLFF. As DNA, the CDR3 is TGTGCCAGCAGCTTAACCGGTCCCGGGACGGAGAATGAAAAACTGTTTTTT.

The chain recombines TRBV4-1 with TRBJ2-5; no reliable D call. Between the trimmed V and J ends, which lost 0 bases and 2 bases, there was a span of 10 bases. Germline assignment: CDR1 MGHRA and CDR2 YSYEKL. The CDR3 has 15 amino acids. CDR3 DNA: TGCGCCAGCAGCCAAGATCCGACTTATCAAGAGACCCAGTACTTC. Residues: CASSQDPTYQETQYF.

In DNA, the CDR3 is TGTGCCAGTAGTATAGATCGGCTAAACACTGAAGCTTTCTTT. Translating it yields CASSIDRLNTEAFF. The chain combines TRBV19 with TRBJ1-1; D gene ambiguous. Germline V gives CDR1 LNHDA, CDR2 SQIVND (reference sequence). The CDR3 is 14 residues long. The V end lost 0 bases, the J end lost 2 bases, and 7 bases lay between the germline ends. Looking up the rest from reference TRBV19 and TRBJ1-1 gives the full variable domain: DGGITQSPKYLFRKEGQNVTLSCEQNLNHDAMYWYRQDPGQGLRLIYYSQIVNDFQKGDIAEGYSVSREKKESFPLTVTSAQKNPTAFYLCASSIDRLNTEAFFGQGTRLTVV.

The chain recombines TRBV6-5 with TRBJ1-6, with D perhaps TRBD1 (5 bases). Germline V CDR1 and CDR2: MNHEY, SVGAGI. This CDR3 spans 15 amino acids. Trimming removed 1 base from V and 7 bases from J, with 11 bases in between. The CDR3 DNA reads as TGTGCCAGCAGTTACTTAGGGGCCACAAATTCACCCCTCCACTTT. Its translation: CASSYLGATNSPLHF.

This sequence joins TRBV7-6 and TRBJ1-3; tentatively, D is TRBD1 (6 bases). The CDR3 has 17 residues. Germline assignment: CDR1 SGHVS and CDR2 FNYEAQ. V shed 1 base and J shed 0 bases, with 13 bases lying between them. The CDR3 DNA sequence: TGTGCCAGCAGCTTAGAGTCCAGGGGATACTCTGGAAACACCATATATTTT. Translation gives CASSLESRGYSGNTIYF.

The J gene is TRBJ2-5, the V gene TRBV5-6; 9 nucleotides match TRBD1. The CDR3 runs to 15 residues. Germline assignment: CDR1 SGHDT and CDR2 YYEEEE. The V and J ends lost 0 bases and 5 bases, in that order; junction bases with no gene match: 5. The CDR3 sequence is CASSLAGTGSETQYF. The CDR3 nucleotides are TGTGCCAGCAGCTTGGCCGGGACAGGGTCGGAGACCCAGTACTTC.

The chain carries TRBV10-1 and TRBJ1-5; D might be TRBD1 (6 bases). In germline, CDR1 is WNHNN, CDR2 SYGVQD (reference sequence). This CDR3 contains 13 residues. V lost 4 bases, J lost 8 bases, and 12 bases lay in between. CDR3 in amino acids: CASSAGVLEPQHF. The CDR3 DNA sequence: TGCGCCAGCAGTGCAGGGGTTTTGGAGCCCCAGCATTTT.